This TCR beta chain was identified during a study of cytomegalovirus exposure and HLA in healthy donors. TCRdb's table, derived via immunoSEQ multiplex PCR, lists solely in-frame clones and lacks some. Found here are 150,000 to 200,000 clones, 80% to 85% of them singletons; the top ten hold under 3.5%. Trimming took 1 base from V and 4 from J, leaving 10 bases between them. CDR3 length: 15 residues. CDR1 and CDR2 (germline): LGHNA, YSLEER. This TCR came from a young woman in good health and CMV-seropositive. This rearrangement joins TRBV4-3 to TRBJ2-2; D perhaps matches TRBD1 (6 bases). The sample comprised PBMCs. Written as DNA, the CDR3 is TGCGCCAGCAGCCAAGGACAGGTATTCACCGGGGAGCTGTTTTTT. Its translation is CASSQGQVFTGELFF.